This T cell receptor beta chain was identified in a study of blood T cells in healthy people across ages. Study as a whole: Template switching captured about one barcoded beta molecule per two T cells. Study results and caveats: The fall in TCR beta diversity per million T cells was roughly linear with age.

Using a J-beta primer mix together with a sample-barcoded 5' primer, a second PCR was run for about 6 to 11 cycles. A template-switch adaptor that had 12 random nucleotides put a tag on each cDNA molecule. TCRdb re-called the 5' RACE reads with MiXCR, one entry per CDR3 protein. The table includes 710,000 or so distinct CDR3 sequences, roughly 30% detected once. CDR1 and CDR2 from the germline V gene are LGHNA and YNFKEQ. This CDR3 is 18 amino acids long. Trimming took off 1 base at V and 0 bases at J, with 18 bases between the two ends. This clonotype has just a few counts. Its target is unknown. The chain joins TRBV4-2 to TRBJ1-2; a possible D gene is TRBD1 (6 bases). This TCR derives from a woman over 75 in good health. Sequencing was carried out using blood. The CDR3 loop is CASSQAWTETKSNYGYTF. In DNA form, the CDR3 reads TGTGCCAGCAGCCAAGCCTGGACAGAGACTAAATCTAACTATGGCTACACCTTC.